This TCR beta chain was sequenced for a study of shared clonotypes between healthy human individuals. The overall study: A donor's plate count was three for CD4 naive and three for CD4 memory; CD8 naive had two and CD8 memory one.

Concerning this clone itself: Antigen: not known.

Overall study findings and caveats: Naive subsets tended to show greater estimated richness than memory subsets.

CDR1 is SEHNR, CDR2 FQNEAQ, per germline (reference sequence). V shed 4 bases and J 7 bases; nucleotides not matched to a gene: 9. The CDR3 covers 15 residues. The assay was carried out at the deep level. Generated by immunoSEQ multiplex PCR, the TCRdb table keeps only in-frame clones and is missing some. The sample lists 2 million to 3 million clones; 93% were seen once. The sample was naive CD4+ T cells from PBMCs. The subset is: CD45RA+ positively selected. The V and J genes are TRBV7-9 and TRBJ2-7; 11 positions match TRBD2. This receptor was taken from a man aged 18 to 30 in good health. Some clones in this sample may be carry-over from other donors' samples. CDR3 loop: CASSSRLAGWWEQYF. The CDR3 DNA reads TGTGCCAGCAGCTCCCGACTAGCGGGATGGTGGGAGCAGTACTTC.